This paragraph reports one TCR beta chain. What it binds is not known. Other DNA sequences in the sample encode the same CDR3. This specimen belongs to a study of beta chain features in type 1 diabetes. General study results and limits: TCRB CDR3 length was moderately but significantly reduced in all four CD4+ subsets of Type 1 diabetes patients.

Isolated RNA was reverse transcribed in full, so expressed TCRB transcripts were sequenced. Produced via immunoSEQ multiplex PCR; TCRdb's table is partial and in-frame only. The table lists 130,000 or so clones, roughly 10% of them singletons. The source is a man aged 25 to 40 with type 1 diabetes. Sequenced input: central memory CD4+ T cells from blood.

CDR3 nucleotides: TGTGCCAGCAGCGTAGGGGCCAGCGGGGCGGAAGAGACCCAGTACTTC. Protein sequence: CASSVGASGAEETQYF. V is TRBV9 and J is TRBJ2-5, with TRBD2 matching over 7 bases. Trimming cost V 0 bases and J 3 bases; bases outside gene matches: 8. The CDR3 spans 16 residues. Germline assignment: CDR1 SGDLS and CDR2 YYNGEE.